This T cell receptor (beta chain) is from a study of T cell responses to AZD1222 COVID-19 vaccine. As for this clone: The antigen is unknown.

Profiled with immunoSEQ multiplex PCR; TCRdb holds only in-frame clones, not every one. This sample has more than 100,000 clones, with about 88% found just once. General observations from the study: It was only after the peak T cell response that any repertoires were sampled. When two AZD1222 doses had been given, Spike-specific TCR breadth and depth rose.

This CDR3 spans 13 amino acids. Germline V gene sequence: CDR1 MNHNS, CDR2 SASEGT. V lost 1 base and J lost 11, with 9 bases in between. The sequence was collected from an adult in good health. V and J are TRBV6-1 and TRBJ1-6; unclear D gene. The sequencing here drew on peripheral blood, taken on day 0 of AZD1222 vaccination. The CDR3 loop is CASSEVGIAPLHF. CDR3 nucleotides: TGTGCCAGCAGTGAAGTGGGGATAGCACCCCTCCACTTT.